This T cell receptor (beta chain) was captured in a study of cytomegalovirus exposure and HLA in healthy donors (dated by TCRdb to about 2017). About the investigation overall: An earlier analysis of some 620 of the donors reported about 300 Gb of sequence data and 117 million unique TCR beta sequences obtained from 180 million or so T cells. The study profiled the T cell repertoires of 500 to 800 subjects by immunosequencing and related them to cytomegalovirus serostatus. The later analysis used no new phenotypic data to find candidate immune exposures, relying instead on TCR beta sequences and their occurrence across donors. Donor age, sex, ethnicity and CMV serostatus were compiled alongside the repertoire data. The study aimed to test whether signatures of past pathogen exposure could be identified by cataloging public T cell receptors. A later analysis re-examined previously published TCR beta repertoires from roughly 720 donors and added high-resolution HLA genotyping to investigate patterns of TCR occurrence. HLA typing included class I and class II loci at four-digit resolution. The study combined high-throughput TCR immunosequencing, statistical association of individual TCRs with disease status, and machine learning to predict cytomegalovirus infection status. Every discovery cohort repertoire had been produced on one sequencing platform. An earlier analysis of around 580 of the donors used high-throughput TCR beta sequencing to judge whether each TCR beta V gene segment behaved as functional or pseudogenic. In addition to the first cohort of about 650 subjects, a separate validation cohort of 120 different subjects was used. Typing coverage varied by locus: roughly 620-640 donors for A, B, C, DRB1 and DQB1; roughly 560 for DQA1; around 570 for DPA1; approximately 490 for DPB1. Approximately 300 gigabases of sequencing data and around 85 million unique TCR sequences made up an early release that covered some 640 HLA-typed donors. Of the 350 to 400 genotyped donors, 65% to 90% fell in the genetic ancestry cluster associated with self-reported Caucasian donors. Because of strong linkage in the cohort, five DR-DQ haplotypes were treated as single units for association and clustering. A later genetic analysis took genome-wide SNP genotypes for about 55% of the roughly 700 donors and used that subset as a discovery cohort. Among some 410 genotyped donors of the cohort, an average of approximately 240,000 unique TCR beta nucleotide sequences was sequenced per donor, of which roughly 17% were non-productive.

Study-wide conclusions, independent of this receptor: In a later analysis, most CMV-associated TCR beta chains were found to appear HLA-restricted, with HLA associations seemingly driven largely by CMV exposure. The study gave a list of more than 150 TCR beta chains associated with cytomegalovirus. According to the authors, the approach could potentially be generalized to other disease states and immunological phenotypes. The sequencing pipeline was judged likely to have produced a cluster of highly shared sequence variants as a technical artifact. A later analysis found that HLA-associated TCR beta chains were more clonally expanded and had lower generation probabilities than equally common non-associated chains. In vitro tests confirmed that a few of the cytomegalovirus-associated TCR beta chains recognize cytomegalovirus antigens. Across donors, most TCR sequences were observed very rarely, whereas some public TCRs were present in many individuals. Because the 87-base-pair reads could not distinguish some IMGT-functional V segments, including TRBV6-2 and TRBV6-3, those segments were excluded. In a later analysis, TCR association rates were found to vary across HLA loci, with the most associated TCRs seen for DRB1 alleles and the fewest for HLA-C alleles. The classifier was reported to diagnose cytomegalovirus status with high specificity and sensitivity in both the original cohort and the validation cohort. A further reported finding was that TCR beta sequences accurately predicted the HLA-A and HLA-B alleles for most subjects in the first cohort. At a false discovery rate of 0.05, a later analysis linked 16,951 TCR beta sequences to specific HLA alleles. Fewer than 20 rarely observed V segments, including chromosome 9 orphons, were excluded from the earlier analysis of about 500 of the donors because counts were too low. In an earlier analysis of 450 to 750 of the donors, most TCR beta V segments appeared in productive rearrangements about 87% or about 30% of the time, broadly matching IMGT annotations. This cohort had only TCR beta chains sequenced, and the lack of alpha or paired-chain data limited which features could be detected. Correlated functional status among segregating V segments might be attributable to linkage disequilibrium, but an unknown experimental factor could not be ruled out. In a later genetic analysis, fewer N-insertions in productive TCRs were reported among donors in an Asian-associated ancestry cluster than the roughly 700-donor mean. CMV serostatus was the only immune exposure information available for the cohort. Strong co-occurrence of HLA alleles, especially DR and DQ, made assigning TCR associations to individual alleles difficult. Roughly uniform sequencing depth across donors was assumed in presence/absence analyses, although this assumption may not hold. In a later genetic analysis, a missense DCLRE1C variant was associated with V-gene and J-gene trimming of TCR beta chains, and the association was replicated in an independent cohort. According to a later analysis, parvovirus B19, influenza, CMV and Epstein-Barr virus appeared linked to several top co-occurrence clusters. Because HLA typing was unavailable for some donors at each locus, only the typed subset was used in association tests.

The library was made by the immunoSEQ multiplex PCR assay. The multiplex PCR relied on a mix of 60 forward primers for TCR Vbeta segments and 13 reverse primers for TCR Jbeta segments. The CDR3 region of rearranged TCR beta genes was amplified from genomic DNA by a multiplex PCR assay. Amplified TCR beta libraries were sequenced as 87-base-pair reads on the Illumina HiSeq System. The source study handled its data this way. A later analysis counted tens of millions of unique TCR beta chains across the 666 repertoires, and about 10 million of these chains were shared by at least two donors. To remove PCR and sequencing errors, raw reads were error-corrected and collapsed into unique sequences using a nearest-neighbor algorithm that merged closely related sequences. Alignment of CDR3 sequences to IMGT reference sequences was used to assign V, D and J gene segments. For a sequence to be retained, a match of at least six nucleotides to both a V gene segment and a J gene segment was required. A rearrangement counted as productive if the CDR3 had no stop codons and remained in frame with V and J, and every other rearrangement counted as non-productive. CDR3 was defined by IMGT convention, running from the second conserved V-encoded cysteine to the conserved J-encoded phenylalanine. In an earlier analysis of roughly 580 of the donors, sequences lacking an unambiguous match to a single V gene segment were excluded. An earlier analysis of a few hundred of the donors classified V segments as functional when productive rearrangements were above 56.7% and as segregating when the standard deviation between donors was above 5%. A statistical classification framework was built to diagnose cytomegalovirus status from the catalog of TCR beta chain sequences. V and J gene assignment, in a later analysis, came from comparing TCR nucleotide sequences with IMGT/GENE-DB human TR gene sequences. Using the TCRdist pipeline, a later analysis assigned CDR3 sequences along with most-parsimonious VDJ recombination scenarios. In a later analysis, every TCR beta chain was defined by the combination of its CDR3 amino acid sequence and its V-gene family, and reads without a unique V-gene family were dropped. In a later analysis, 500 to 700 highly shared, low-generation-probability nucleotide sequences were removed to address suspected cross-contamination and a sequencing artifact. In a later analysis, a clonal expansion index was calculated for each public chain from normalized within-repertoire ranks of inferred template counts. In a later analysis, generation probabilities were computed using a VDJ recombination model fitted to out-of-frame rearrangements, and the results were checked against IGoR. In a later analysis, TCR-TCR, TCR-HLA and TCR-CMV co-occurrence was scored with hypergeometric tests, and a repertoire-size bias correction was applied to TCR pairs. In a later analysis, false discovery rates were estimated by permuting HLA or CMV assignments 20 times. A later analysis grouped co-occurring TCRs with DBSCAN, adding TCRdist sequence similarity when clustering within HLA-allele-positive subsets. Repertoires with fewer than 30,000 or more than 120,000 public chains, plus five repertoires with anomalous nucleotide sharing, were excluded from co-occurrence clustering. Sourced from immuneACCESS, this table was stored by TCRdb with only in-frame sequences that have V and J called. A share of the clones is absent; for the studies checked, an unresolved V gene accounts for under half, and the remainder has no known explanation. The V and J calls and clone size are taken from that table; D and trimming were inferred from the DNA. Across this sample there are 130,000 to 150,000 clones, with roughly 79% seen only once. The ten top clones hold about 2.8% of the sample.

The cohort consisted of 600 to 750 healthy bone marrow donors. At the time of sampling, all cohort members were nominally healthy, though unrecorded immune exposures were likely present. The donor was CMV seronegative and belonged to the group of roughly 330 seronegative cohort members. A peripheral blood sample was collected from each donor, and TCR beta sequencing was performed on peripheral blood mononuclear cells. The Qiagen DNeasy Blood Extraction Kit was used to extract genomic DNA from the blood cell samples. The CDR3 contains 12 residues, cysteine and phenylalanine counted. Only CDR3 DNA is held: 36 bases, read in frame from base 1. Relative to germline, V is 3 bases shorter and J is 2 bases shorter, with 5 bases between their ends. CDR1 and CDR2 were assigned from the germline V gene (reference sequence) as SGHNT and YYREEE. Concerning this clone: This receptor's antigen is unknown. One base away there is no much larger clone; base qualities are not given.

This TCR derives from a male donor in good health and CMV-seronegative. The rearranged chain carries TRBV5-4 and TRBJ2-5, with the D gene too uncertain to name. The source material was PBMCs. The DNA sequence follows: TGTGCCAGCAGCTCCCCACAAGAGACCCAGTACTTC. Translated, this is CASSSPQETQYF. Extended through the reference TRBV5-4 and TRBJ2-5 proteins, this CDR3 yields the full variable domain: ETGVTQSPTHLIKTRGQQVTLRCSSQSGHNTVSWYQQALGQGPQFIFQYYREEENGRGNFPPRFSGLQFPNYSSELNVNALELDDSALYLCASSSPQETQYFGPGTRLLVL.